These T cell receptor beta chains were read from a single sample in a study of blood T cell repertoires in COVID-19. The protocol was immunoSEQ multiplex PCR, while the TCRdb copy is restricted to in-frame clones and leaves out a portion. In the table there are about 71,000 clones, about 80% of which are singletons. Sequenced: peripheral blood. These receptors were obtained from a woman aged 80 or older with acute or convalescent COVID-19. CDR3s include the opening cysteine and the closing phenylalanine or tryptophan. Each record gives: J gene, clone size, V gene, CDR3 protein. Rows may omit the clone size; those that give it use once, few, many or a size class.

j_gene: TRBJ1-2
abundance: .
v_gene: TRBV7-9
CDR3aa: CASSETGGNNGYTF

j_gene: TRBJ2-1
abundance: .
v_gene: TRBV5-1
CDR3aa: CASSLDRGKNEQFF

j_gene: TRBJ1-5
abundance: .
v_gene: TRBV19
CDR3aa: CASSTLTGSVDQPQHF

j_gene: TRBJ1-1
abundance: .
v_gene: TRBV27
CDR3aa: CASRRTGGWTEAFF

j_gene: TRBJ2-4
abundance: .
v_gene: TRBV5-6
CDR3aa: CASSVGTGWDIQYF

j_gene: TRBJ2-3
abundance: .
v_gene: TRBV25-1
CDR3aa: CASSDPLAGGSTDTQYF

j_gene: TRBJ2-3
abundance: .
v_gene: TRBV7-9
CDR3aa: CAIPPASGRVGTDTQYF

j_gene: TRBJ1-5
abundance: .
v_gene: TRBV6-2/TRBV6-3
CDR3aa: CASTPGTGGRQPQHF

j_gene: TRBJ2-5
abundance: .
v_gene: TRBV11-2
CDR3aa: CASSLGWGGETQYF

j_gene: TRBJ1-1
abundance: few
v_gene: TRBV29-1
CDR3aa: CGGAFRMNTEAFF

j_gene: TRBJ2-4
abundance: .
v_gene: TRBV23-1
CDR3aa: CASSQSPGVDKNIQYF

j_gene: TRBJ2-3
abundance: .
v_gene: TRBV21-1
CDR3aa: CASSKRPPQRASGTPTDTQYF

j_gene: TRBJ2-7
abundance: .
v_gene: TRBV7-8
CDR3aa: CASSLGLLGENEQYF

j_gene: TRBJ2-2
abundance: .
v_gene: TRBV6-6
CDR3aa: CASSYSLDGELFF

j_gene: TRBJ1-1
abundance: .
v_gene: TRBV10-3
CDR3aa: CATNKPTQKTGKNTEAFF

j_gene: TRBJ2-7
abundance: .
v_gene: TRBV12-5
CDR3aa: CASGLILTGSYEQYF

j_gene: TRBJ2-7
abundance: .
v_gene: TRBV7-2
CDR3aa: CASSGEWGRYEQYF

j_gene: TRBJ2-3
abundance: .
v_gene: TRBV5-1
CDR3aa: CASWEADTQYF

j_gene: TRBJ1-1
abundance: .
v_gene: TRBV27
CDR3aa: CASSFLPGMGNTEAFF

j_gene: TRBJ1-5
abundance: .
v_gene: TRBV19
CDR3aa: CASQGGNQPQHF

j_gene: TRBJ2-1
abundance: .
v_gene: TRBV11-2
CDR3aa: CASSLSGRNNNEQFF

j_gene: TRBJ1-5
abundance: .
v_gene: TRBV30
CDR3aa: CAWSVLTGSNQPQHF

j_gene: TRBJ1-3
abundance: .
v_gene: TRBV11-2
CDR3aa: CASSSLRTGPSGNTIYF